Below, 12 T cell receptor beta chains from the same sample are listed, as sequenced in a study of cytomegalovirus exposure and HLA in healthy donors. Vbeta (60) and Jbeta (13) primers were used in the PCR. Libraries were prepared by immunoSEQ multiplex PCR; TCRdb keeps only in-frame clonotypes and omits some of them. The sample gives about 190,000 clones, about 69% of which show up once; more than 4.5% is in the top ten. Sequences were obtained from PBMCs. Receptors were obtained from a man between 25 and 39 years old in good health and CMV-seropositive.

This rearrangement joins TRBV27 to TRBJ2-3; D call uncertain. Germline V lookup: CDR1 MNHEY, CDR2 SMNVEV (reference sequence). Trimming pared 0 bases from V and 0 bases from J, leaving 7 bases between. This CDR3 has 15 residues. Written as DNA, the CDR3 is TGTGCCAGCAGTTTATCCCCCGGTAGCACAGATACGCAGTATTTT. Translation: CASSLSPGSTDTQYF.

Here the CDR3 reads CASSPQPKTGDSTEAFF. As DNA, the CDR3 is TGTGCCAGCAGCCCCCAACCCAAAACAGGGGATAGCACTGAAGCTTTCTTT. The chain recombines TRBV7-9 with TRBJ1-1, with 7 bases matching TRBD1. This CDR3 spans 17 amino acids. Germline CDR1 is SEHNR and CDR2 is FQNEAQ (reference sequence). Trimming removed 5 bases from V and 4 bases from J; junction bases left unmatched: 16.

This clone came up once. The rearrangement joins TRBV18 to TRBJ1-2; D possibly corresponds to TRBD1 (5 bases). The CDR3 runs to 17 residues. V was trimmed by 3 bases and J by 7 bases, leaving 24 bases between them. CDR1 and CDR2 (germline): KGHSH, LQKENI. The chain's CDR3 is CASSPTPRGRASGGYTF. The CDR3 DNA reads TGTGCCAGCTCACCTACGCCCCGGGGGAGGGCCAGTGGTGGCTACACCTTC.

The chain employs TRBV9 and TRBJ2-1; 11 positions agree with TRBD1. The V gene's germline CDR1 is SGDLS and CDR2 YYNGEE. The junction had 6 bases not matched to a gene; V was cut back by 3 bases and J by 4 bases. CDR3 length: 16 residues. In DNA, the CDR3 is TGTGCCAGCAGCGCCGTGGGACAGGGGGGATACAATGAGCAGTTCTTC. This sequence encodes CASSAVGQGGYNEQFF.

V and J are TRBV7-9 and TRBJ1-3, with D maybe TRBD1 (5 bases). The CDR3 has 14 residues. With 5 bases removed from V and 8 bases from J, the gap between germline ends came to 16 bases. Germline loops: CDR1 SEHNR, CDR2 FQNEAQ (reference sequence). As DNA, the CDR3 is TGTGCCAGCAGCCCCCAGGGTGCAAAGGACACCATATATTTT. Its translation: CASSPQGAKDTIYF.

This clone was counted a few times. The chain carries TRBV4-3 and TRBJ2-1; 9 nucleotides line up with TRBD1. The CDR3 has 16 amino acids. Germline V gene data show CDR1 as LGHNA and CDR2 as YSLEER. V was clipped by 3 bases and J by 8 bases; unmatched bases: 11. The CDR3 here is CASSQTGTGSLDEQFF. Here the CDR3 DNA reads TGCGCCAGCAGCCAGACCGGGACAGGGTCATTGGATGAGCAGTTCTTC.

The V gene is TRBV4-3, the J gene TRBJ2-3; TRBD2 is a possible D gene (6 bases). The CDR3 length is 14 residues. Germline lookup yields CDR1 LGHNA and CDR2 YSLEER. The germline V and J ends were trimmed by 0 bases and 5 bases, with 9 bases remaining between them. CDR3 loop: CASSQDGEVDTQYF. In DNA form, the CDR3 reads TGCGCCAGCAGCCAAGACGGGGAGGTAGATACGCAGTATTTT.

The sample holds a few counts of this clone. This chain links TRBV2 with TRBJ2-3, with 14 bases matching TRBD2. This CDR3 contains 18 residues. Trimming removed 7 bases from V and 1 base from J; junction bases left unmatched: 10. Germline CDR1 reads SNHLY; CDR2 reads FYNNEI. This chain's CDR3 is CASTRLAGGRRGTDTQYF. As DNA, the CDR3 is TGTGCCAGCACAAGACTAGCGGGGGGGAGAAGGGGCACAGATACGCAGTATTTT.

The chain joins TRBV4-2 to TRBJ2-2; 7 bases line up with TRBD2. Germline V lookup: CDR1 LGHNA, CDR2 YNFKEQ. The CDR3 is 15 amino acids. Losses at the gene ends were 6 bases for V and 4 bases for J; bases not matched to a gene: 8. CDR3 amino acids: CASRRGEGSTGELFF. In nucleotides, the CDR3 is TGTGCCAGCAGACGGGGGGAGGGGAGCACCGGGGAGCTGTTTTTT.

This chain connects TRBV19 to TRBJ2-4; 8 nucleotides agree with TRBD1. V lost 7 bases to trimming and J lost 7 bases; unmatched junction nucleotides: 6. CDR1 and CDR2 (germline): LNHDA, SQIVND (reference sequence). The CDR3 is 13 residues long. The CDR3 DNA reads as TGTGCCAGTAACCCGGGACAGGAGAACATTCAGTACTTC. Protein product: CASNPGQENIQYF.

The chain joins TRBV11-2 to TRBJ2-7, with D maybe TRBD2 (5 bases). Germline V gene data show CDR1 as SGHAT and CDR2 as FQNNGV. This CDR3 contains 15 residues. V shed 1 base and J shed 0 bases, with 10 bases lying between them. DNA for the CDR3: TGTGCCAGCAGCTTAGTGCCGGGGTCCTCCTACGAGCAGTACTTC. This gives the protein CASSLVPGSSYEQYF. Based on the CDR3 plus reference TRBV11-2 and TRBJ2-7, the full variable domain is EAGVAQSPRYKIIEKRQSVAFWCNPISGHATLYWYQQILGQGPKLLIQFQNNGVVDDSQLPKDRFSAERLKGVDSTLKIQPAKLEDSAVYLCASSLVPGSSYEQYFGPGTRLTVT.

The gene calls are TRBV5-6 and TRBJ2-2, with 11 bases aligning to TRBD1. This CDR3 spans 15 amino acids. Trimming took 4 bases from V and 3 from J; bases not matched to a gene: 2. Germline values: CDR1 SGHDT, CDR2 YYEEEE. CDR3 nucleotides: TGTGCCAGCAGCGTGGACAGGGGGCACACCGGGGAGCTGTTTTTT. Its protein is CASSVDRGHTGELFF.